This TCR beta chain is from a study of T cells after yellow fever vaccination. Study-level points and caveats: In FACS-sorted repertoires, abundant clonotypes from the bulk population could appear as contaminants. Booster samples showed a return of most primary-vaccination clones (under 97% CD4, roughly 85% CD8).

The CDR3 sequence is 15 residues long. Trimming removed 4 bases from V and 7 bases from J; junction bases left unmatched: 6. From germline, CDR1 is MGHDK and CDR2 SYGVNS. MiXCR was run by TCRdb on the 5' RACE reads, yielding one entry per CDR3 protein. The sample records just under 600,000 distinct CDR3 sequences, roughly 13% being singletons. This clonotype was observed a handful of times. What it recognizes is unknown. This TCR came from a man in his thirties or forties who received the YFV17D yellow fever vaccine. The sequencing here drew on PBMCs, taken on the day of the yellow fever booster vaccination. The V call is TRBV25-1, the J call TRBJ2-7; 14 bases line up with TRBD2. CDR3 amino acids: CASSAPGLAGDEQYF. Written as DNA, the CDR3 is TGTGCCAGCAGTGCCCCGGGACTAGCGGGAGATGAGCAGTACTTC.